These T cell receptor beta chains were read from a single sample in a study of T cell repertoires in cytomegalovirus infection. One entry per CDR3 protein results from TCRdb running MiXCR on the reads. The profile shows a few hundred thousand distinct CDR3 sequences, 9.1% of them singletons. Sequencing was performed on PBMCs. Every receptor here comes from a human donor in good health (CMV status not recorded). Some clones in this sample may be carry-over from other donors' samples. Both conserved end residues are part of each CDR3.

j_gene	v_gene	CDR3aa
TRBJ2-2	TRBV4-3	CASSQPPTANTGELFF
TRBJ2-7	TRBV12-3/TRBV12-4	CASSPGQLWEQYF
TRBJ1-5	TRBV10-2	CASSESGRVGQPQHF
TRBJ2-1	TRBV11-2	CASSLVGPDYEQFF
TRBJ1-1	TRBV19	CASSIPGGRTEAFF
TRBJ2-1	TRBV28	CASSSILISYNEQFF
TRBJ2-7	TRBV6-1	CASSRAGTSDYEQYF
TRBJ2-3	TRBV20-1	CSARELAGDTDTQYF
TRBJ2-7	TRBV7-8	CASSLSGQHPEQYF
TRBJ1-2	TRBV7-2	CASSLGGTGGNYGYTF
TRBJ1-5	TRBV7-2	CASSLATASGQHF
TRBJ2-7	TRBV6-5	CASREGPTYEQYF
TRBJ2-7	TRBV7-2	CASSREASALREQYF
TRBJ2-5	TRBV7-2	CASSLLPLAGKQETQYF
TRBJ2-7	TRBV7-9	CASSHSRTGQAIEQYF
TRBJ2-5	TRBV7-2	CASSTQLAGGMETQYF
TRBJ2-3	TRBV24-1	CATSEAGATDTQYF
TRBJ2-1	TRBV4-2	CASSRSSGSSYNEQFF
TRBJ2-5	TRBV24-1	CATRGRQETQYF
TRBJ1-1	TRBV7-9	CASSPDRALNTEAFF
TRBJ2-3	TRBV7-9	CASSLGTPGTDTQYF
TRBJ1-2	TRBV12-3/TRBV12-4	CASKSGDLYGYTF
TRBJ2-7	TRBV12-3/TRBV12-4	CASSRRSGQGSSYEQYF
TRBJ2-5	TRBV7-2	CASSLARVGETQYF
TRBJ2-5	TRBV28	CASSLISRDRYQETQYF
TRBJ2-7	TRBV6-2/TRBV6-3	CAGRERQAYEQYF
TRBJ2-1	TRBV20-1	CSARATGRSDEQFF
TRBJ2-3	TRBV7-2	CASSLTGLAGGRFTDTQYF